This T cell receptor beta chain was identified during a study of blood T cell repertoires in COVID-19. The ends were cut back, 7 bases at V and 0 bases at J, with 11 bases in the middle. The CDR3 runs to 14 residues. Per germline, CDR1 KGHDR and CDR2 SFDVKD. Libraries were prepared by immunoSEQ multiplex PCR; TCRdb keeps only in-frame clonotypes and omits some of them. The sample lists some 100,000 clones, 88% seen once, with 4.5% to 5.5% in the top ten. This receptor was identified in a woman older than 75 with active COVID-19. The sequencing input was peripheral blood. The chain is built from TRBV24-1 and TRBJ1-2; D gene ambiguous. The CDR3 region is CATSLGGPNYGYTF. Written as DNA, the CDR3 is TGTGCCACCAGCCTAGGAGGTCCTAACTATGGCTACACCTTC.